Below are 28 T cell receptor beta chains sequenced from a single sample in a study of T cells in localized non-small cell lung cancer. Sequencing was performed with immunoSEQ multiplex PCR; in TCRdb, only in-frame clones are kept and a portion is missing. This sample has roughly 2,400 clones, with around a quarter found just once. The sequenced sample was lung tumor tissue, obtained before any cancer treatment. The receptors come from a woman aged 40-69 years with stage I squamous cell lung carcinoma.

Written as DNA, the CDR3 is TGTGCCAGTAGTATAGGAGCGGATGAGCAGTTCTTC. Amino acid sequence: CASSIGADEQFF. The chain has TRBV19 and TRBJ2-1, with D possibly matching TRBD2 (5 bases). The CDR3 totals 12 residues. CDR1 and CDR2 from the germline V gene are LNHDA and SQIVND (reference sequence). Trimming took 1 base from V and 8 from J, leaving 6 bases between them. The full variable domain, its missing parts supplied by reference TRBV19 and TRBJ2-1, is DGGITQSPKYLFRKEGQNVTLSCEQNLNHDAMYWYRQDPGQGLRLIYYSQIVNDFQKGDIAEGYSVSREKKESFPLTVTSAQKNPTAFYLCASSIGADEQFFGPGTRLTVL.

In this sample, this clone turned up a few times. The gene calls are TRBV11-3 and TRBJ2-3, with 12 nucleotides matching TRBD2. V was clipped by 6 bases and J by 3 bases; unmatched bases: 1. CDR1 and CDR2 from the germline V gene are SGHNT and YENEEA. The CDR3 is made up of 14 amino acids. The CDR3 nucleotides read TGTGCCAGCAGTCTAGCGGGGGGGACAGATACGCAGTATTTT. This encodes CASSLAGGTDTQYF.

This clone is medium-sized (0.01 to 0.1%) within its sample. The rearrangement links TRBV11-3 to TRBJ2-7; 7 positions match TRBD2. With 5 bases clipped from V and 2 bases from J, the junction kept 6 bases outside the gene matches. Germline-derived CDR1 and CDR2 are SGHNT and YENEEA. The CDR3 is 14 residues long. DNA of the CDR3: TGTGCCAGCAGCGGACCGCGGGGGACCTACGAGCAGTACTTC. Protein sequence: CASSGPRGTYEQYF.

The chain has TRBV28 and TRBJ1-1; D is uncertain. Per germline, CDR1 MDHEN and CDR2 SYDVKM. CDR3 size: 13 residues. Trimming removed 2 bases from V and 4 bases from J, with 8 bases in between. This CDR3 is CASSLGVVTEAFF. In DNA form, the CDR3 reads TGTGCCAGCAGTTTAGGGGTAGTCACTGAAGCTTTCTTT.

V and J are TRBV10-3 and TRBJ2-6; 9 bases line up with TRBD1. The CDR3 totals 18 residues. V lost 0 bases, J lost 0 bases, and 3 bases stayed unmatched. CDR1 ENHRY and CDR2 SYGVKD come from the germline V gene. The CDR3 here is CAISESGTGRSGANVLTF. CDR3 nucleotide sequence: TGTGCCATCAGTGAGTCAGGGACAGGGCGCTCTGGGGCCAACGTCCTGACTTTC.

This clone showed up just a few times. The chain is built from TRBV19 and TRBJ1-1; D unresolved. Germline V lookup: CDR1 LNHDA, CDR2 SQIVND (reference sequence). This CDR3 spans 13 amino acids. V was clipped by 6 bases and J by 5 bases, with 13 bases between them. The CDR3 reads CASRNGWVTEAFF. CDR3 nucleotides: TGTGCCAGTAGAAATGGGTGGGTTACTGAAGCTTTCTTT. Combining the CDR3 with reference TRBV19 and TRBJ1-1 gives the whole variable domain DGGITQSPKYLFRKEGQNVTLSCEQNLNHDAMYWYRQDPGQGLRLIYYSQIVNDFQKGDIAEGYSVSREKKESFPLTVTSAQKNPTAFYLCASRNGWVTEAFFGQGTRLTVV.

The rearrangement joins TRBV1 to TRBJ1-5; the table's TRBD1 call for D was not verified on the DNA. TRBV1 is described as a pseudogene. CDR3 length equals 14 residues. The CDR3 is CASSQDNRNQPQHF. The CDR3 DNA reads TGCGCCAGCAGCCAAGATAACAGGAATCAGCCCCAGCATTTT.

This clone was detected only a few times. The chain uses TRBV14 and TRBJ1-2; perhaps TRBD1 as D (5 bases). CDR1 and CDR2 from the germline V gene are SGHDN and FVKESK. The CDR3 is 13 residues long. Between the trimmed V and J ends, which lost 5 bases and 8 bases, there was a span of 15 bases. CDR3 DNA sequence: TGTGCCAGCAGCAAGGGACTCTCATGGGGCTACACCTTC. Translation: CASSKGLSWGYTF.

V usage is TRBV19 and J usage is TRBJ1-2; D unresolved. The CDR3 consists of 13 residues. CDR1 is LNHDA and CDR2 is SQIVND in the germline V gene (reference sequence). Trimming stripped 6 bases from V and 5 bases from J, with 13 bases between. CDR3 sequence: CASRDPGEYGYTF. CDR3 coding DNA: TGTGCCAGTAGAGACCCCGGGGAGTATGGCTACACCTTC.

The J gene is TRBJ1-2, the V gene TRBV19; TRBD1 might be the D (5 bases). V lost 7 bases and J 6 bases, leaving 21 bases between the germline ends. Germline V gene data show CDR1 as LNHDA and CDR2 as SQIVND (reference sequence). There are 15 residues in the CDR3. In DNA form, the CDR3 reads TGTGCCAGTATTTCAGGGAGGGCCTCTGGCCATGGCTACACCTTC. Encoded protein: CASISGRASGHGYTF.

The chain recombines TRBV28 with TRBJ1-3; 7 positions agree with TRBD1. This CDR3 has 16 residues. CDR1 MDHEN and CDR2 SYDVKM come from the germline V gene. V dropped 6 bases and J dropped 3; count of bases not matched to a gene: 11. CDR3 DNA sequence: TGTGCCAGCAGCAACCTGGGACAGTATCTTGGAAACACCATATATTTT. Protein sequence: CASSNLGQYLGNTIYF.

This clone appeared a few times. The rearrangement joins TRBV7-2 to TRBJ1-4; no clear D gene. This CDR3 has 13 amino acids. The germline CDR1 and CDR2 sequences are SGHTA and FQGNSA. Trimming left V 5 bases short and J 11 bases short, with 15 bases between. CDR3 loop: CASSLDSRGKLFF. CDR3 sequence (DNA): TGTGCCAGCAGCCTGGACTCCCGTGGGAAACTGTTTTTT.

By share of the sample, this clone is large. The CDR3 protein is CASSGTGEELFF. In DNA, the CDR3 is TGTGCCAGCAGTGGAACAGGGGAGGAGCTGTTTTTT. This chain uses TRBV6-8 with TRBJ2-2; 7 bases match TRBD1. The CDR3 has 12 residues. CDR1 and CDR2 (germline): MNHGY, SAAAGT. Unmatched junction bases numbered 4, after V lost 5 bases and J lost 10 bases.

The genes are TRBV29-1 and TRBJ2-5, with D possibly TRBD2 on 7 matching bases. The V end was cut by 5 bases, the J end by 10 bases, with 26 bases between. The germline V gene encodes CDR1 SQVTM and CDR2 ANQGSEA. This CDR3 is built from 15 residues. CDR3: CSVRLTSASEGDQYF. The CDR3, as DNA: TGCAGCGTTAGACTCACTAGCGCTAGCGAGGGGGACCAGTACTTC. Full variable domain (remainder filled in from reference TRBV29-1 and TRBJ2-5): SAVISQKPSRDICQRGTSLTIQCQVDSQVTMMFWYRQQPGQSLTLIATANQGSEATYESGFVIDKFPISRPNLTFSTLTVSNMSPEDSSIYLCSVRLTSASEGDQYFGPGTRLLVL.

This clone is classed as medium-sized. The rearrangement uses TRBV11-3 and TRBJ2-2, with D perhaps being TRBD1 or TRBD2 (6 bases each). V shed 6 bases and J shed 3 bases, with 17 bases lying between them. The CDR3 runs to 16 residues. Germline CDR1 reads SGHNT; CDR2 reads YENEEA. CDR3 bases: TGTGCCAGCAGACCTCTGGGGGGCTGGGACACCGGGGAGCTGTTTTTT. Its translation: CASRPLGGWDTGELFF.

This clone rates as large. The chain links TRBV11-3 to TRBJ2-3, with 14 positions matching TRBD2. Germline CDR1 reads SGHNT; CDR2 reads YENEEA. With 5 bases clipped from V and 2 bases from J, the junction kept 15 bases outside the gene matches. The CDR3 is 20 amino acids. The CDR3, as DNA: TGTGCCAGCAGCCGAGACGGGACTAGCGGGAGTTGGTGGACCACAGATACGCAGTATTTT. It specifies CASSRDGTSGSWWTTDTQYF.

Here the CDR3 reads CASSLRGLETQYF. The CDR3 DNA sequence: TGTGCCAGCAGCCTACGGGGTCTGGAGACCCAGTACTTC. This chain uses TRBV7-4 with TRBJ2-5; TRBD2 is a possible D gene (5 bases). Trimming cost V 5 bases and J 5 bases, with 12 bases left between them. The CDR3 loop spans 13 amino acids. Germline lookup yields CDR1 SGHVT and CDR2 SQSDAQ.

The CDR3, as DNA: TGTGCCAGCAGCCTGACTAGCCCCGGGGAGCTGTTTTTT. It specifies CASSLTSPGELFF. V usage is TRBV14 and J usage is TRBJ2-2, with TRBD2 matching 7 bases. This CDR3 comprises 13 residues. Germline V gives CDR1 SGHDN, CDR2 FVKESK. V lost 4 bases to trimming and J lost 6 bases; unmatched junction nucleotides: 2. Drawing the rest from reference TRBV14 and TRBJ2-2, the complete variable domain is EAGVTQFPSHSVIEKGQTVTLRCDPISGHDNLYWYRRVMGKEIKFLLHFVKESKQDESGMPNNRFLAERTGGTYSTLKVQPAELEDSGVYFCASSLTSPGELFFGEGSRLTVL.

This clone was recorded a few times. The genes are TRBV11-3 and TRBJ2-1, with TRBD2 identical over 9 bases. The junction had 13 bases not matched to a gene; V was cut back by 4 bases and J by 9 bases. The CDR3 runs 16 residues. Germline V lookup: CDR1 SGHNT, CDR2 YENEEA. The CDR3 bases are TGTGCCAGCAGCTCCCTAGCGGGAAGCCAATACGGTGAGCAGTTCTTC. Amino acid sequence: CASSSLAGSQYGEQFF.

This clone is large within its sample. V is TRBV6-8 and J is TRBJ1-1, with a weak D call TRBD1 (6 bases). V lost 4 bases to trimming and J lost 1 base, with 10 bases between them. Germline V gives CDR1 MNHGY, CDR2 SAAAGT. The CDR3 covers 14 residues. CDR3: CASSSGGRNTEAFF. For the CDR3, the DNA is TGTGCCAGCAGTTCGGGGGGCAGGAACACTGAAGCTTTCTTT.

This clone was seen more than once but under ten times. The chain recombines TRBV11-3 with TRBJ2-7; 7 nucleotides agree with TRBD2. Germline V CDR1 and CDR2: SGHNT, YENEEA. With V trimmed by 5 bases and J by 3 bases, 7 bases remained unmatched. The CDR3 contains 14 residues. The CDR3 spells CASSPWGGDYEQYF. The CDR3 coding sequence is TGTGCCAGCAGCCCTTGGGGGGGGGACTACGAGCAGTACTTC.

The genes are TRBV28 and TRBJ2-5; no reliable D call. The germline V gene has CDR1 MDHEN and CDR2 SYDVKM. The CDR3 is 16 amino acids. The V end was cut by 6 bases, the J end by 5 bases, with 22 bases between. The CDR3 DNA follows: TGTGCCAGCAGCGAACTTATCATAAAGGACGTGGAGACCCAGTACTTC. Translation: CASSELIIKDVETQYF.

The gene calls are TRBV15 and TRBJ1-2, with TRBD1 as a possible D gene (5 bases). The V gene's germline CDR1 is LNHNV and CDR2 YYDKDF (reference sequence). The V end was cut by 1 base, the J end by 1 base, with 28 bases between. The CDR3 loop spans 21 amino acids. CDR3 in amino acids: CATSRALLDGTRGKHNYGYTF. CDR3 DNA: TGTGCCACCAGCAGAGCCCTGTTAGACGGGACGCGGGGCAAGCATAACTATGGCTACACCTTC.

This clone was detected a few times. The chain uses TRBV18 and TRBJ2-1; 10 nucleotides align to TRBD2. The germline V gene has CDR1 KGHSH and CDR2 LQKENI. This CDR3 region has 16 residues. Losses at the gene ends were 5 bases for V and 6 bases for J; bases not matched to a gene: 10. The CDR3 DNA follows: TGTGCCAGCTCAGGGGGGCTAGCGGGAGCTGGCAATGAGCAGTTCTTC. Encoded protein: CASSGGLAGAGNEQFF.

This clone was seen only a few times. The CDR3 DNA reads as TGTGCCAGCAGCGGGGGAGGGGGGAAGAACACTGAAGCTTTCTTT. Protein: CASSGGGGKNTEAFF. The chain carries TRBV6-8 and TRBJ1-1, with D possibly TRBD1 on 6 matching bases. Deletions cut 6 bases from V and 1 base from J, with 15 bases between. Germline CDR1 MNHGY, CDR2 SAAAGT. The CDR3 consists of 15 residues.

CDR3 sequence: CASSVAVGSTDTQYF. CDR3 DNA sequence: TGTGCCAGCAGCGTAGCCGTTGGGAGCACAGATACGCAGTATTTT. The chain combines TRBV9 with TRBJ2-3, with no clear D. The germline CDR1 and CDR2 sequences are SGDLS and YYNGEE. The CDR3 has 15 amino acids. V was shortened by 0 bases and J by 0 bases, with 8 bases between the two germline ends.

The sample holds a few counts of this clone. J is TRBJ2-7 and V is TRBV18; D possibly corresponds to TRBD1 (6 bases). The CDR3 extends over 14 amino acids. Germline V gene lookup returns CDR1 KGHSH and CDR2 LQKENI. V dropped 4 bases and J dropped 6 bases, with 16 bases sitting between them. The CDR3 is CASSLQGDGSEQYF. The CDR3 DNA reads TGTGCCAGCTCACTACAGGGAGATGGGAGCGAGCAGTACTTC.

This clone appeared a few times. The J gene is TRBJ1-1, the V gene TRBV11-3, with D perhaps matching TRBD1 (6 bases). V was shortened by 5 bases and J by 2 bases, with 12 bases between the two germline ends. This CDR3 spans 14 amino acids. CDR1 SGHNT and CDR2 YENEEA come from the germline V gene. The CDR3: CASSLDRKNTEAFF. In DNA, the CDR3 is TGTGCCAGCAGCCTGGACAGAAAAAACACTGAAGCTTTCTTT.